Listed below are T cell receptor beta chains from one sample, sequenced in a study of T cell responses to AZD1222 COVID-19 vaccine. Measured with immunoSEQ multiplex PCR; TCRdb has only the in-frame clones, and not every one. Of over 100,000 clones in the sample, around 93% were seen once. The material was peripheral blood, obtained on day 0 of AZD1222 vaccination. The receptors were gathered from an adult in good health. The CDR3 runs from the conserved cysteine through the conserved F or W. Fields, in order: CDR3 DNA, CDR3 protein, J gene, CDR3 length, clone size, V gene, D gene. D genes are given only for firm matches. Only part of the rows carry a size: once, few, many, or a class if the clone is expanded.

TGTGCCAGCAGCTTCTACCGGGACAGAGCAGAAGAGACCCAGTACTTC CASSFYRDRAEETQYF TRBJ2-5 16 . TRBV7-2 TRBD1
TGTGCCAGCAGCTTCCCGGACGGCGCTGTGCTGTTTTTT CASSFPDGAVLFF TRBJ2-2 13 . TRBV11-3 .
TGTGCCAGCAGCAGGGAAGTGGGTGAAAAACTGTTTTTT CASSREVGEKLFF TRBJ1-4 13 . TRBV5-8 .
TGTGCCAGCAGTGATTTAAGTCCCCCCGGGTATCAGCCCCAGCATTTT CASSDLSPPGYQPQHF TRBJ1-5 16 . TRBV6-4 .
TGTGCCACCGGGGGCAGGGGAGACAATCAGCCCCAGCATTTT CATGGRGDNQPQHF TRBJ1-5 14 . TRBV14 .
TGCAGCGTTGTGAGGACAACCCGGACTGAAGCTTTCTTT CSVVRTTRTEAFF TRBJ1-1 13 . TRBV29-1 .
TGTGCCAGCTTTTACGTGGACACCCCAGAAGCTTTCTTT CASFYVDTPEAFF TRBJ1-1 13 . TRBV12-3/TRBV12-4 .
TGTGCCAGCAGCCAAGATGGGGCGGCGGGCACTGAAGCTTTCTTT CASSQDGAAGTEAFF TRBJ1-1 15 . TRBV4-2 .
TGTGCCAGCAGCGCATATTTAGGTACTGAAGCTTTCTTT CASSAYLGTEAFF TRBJ1-1 13 . TRBV3-1/TRBV3-2 .
TGTGCCAGCAGTTACGAGCAGGGGGGCTTCACCTATGGCTACACCTTC CASSYEQGGFTYGYTF TRBJ1-2 16 . TRBV6-6 TRBD1
TGTGCCACCAGCAGGCCGGGACAGGGGGCAAGGAAACTGTTTTTT CATSRPGQGARKLFF TRBJ1-4 15 . TRBV15 TRBD1
TGTGCCAGCAGTTCTCTTTCTAGCGGGAGGGGGGATGAGCAGTTCTTC CASSSLSSGRGDEQFF TRBJ2-1 16 . TRBV27 TRBD2
TGTGCCAGCAGTAAAACAGACTATGGCTACACCTTC CASSKTDYGYTF TRBJ1-2 12 . TRBV6-6 .
TGTGCCAGTAGTGCCCAGGGTGCGGCTAACTATGGCTACACCTTC CASSAQGAANYGYTF TRBJ1-2 15 . TRBV19 .
TGTGCCACTCTTTCGGGACTGAGCACAGATACGCAGTATTTT CATLSGLSTDTQYF TRBJ2-3 14 . TRBV19 .
TGCGCCAGCAGCTTGGGGAACAATAATTCACCCCTCCACTTT CASSLGNNNSPLHF TRBJ1-6 14 few TRBV5-1 .
TGCAGCGTTGAAGCCGGGGGACCGGGTAGCGGGGGGTCCCAATGGGCCCAGTACTTC CSVEAGGPGSGGSQWAQYF TRBJ2-5 19 . TRBV29-1 TRBD2
TGTGCCAGTAGTTTTGACACCTCTGGAAACACCATATATTTT CASSFDTSGNTIYF TRBJ1-3 14 . TRBV19 .
TGCGCCAGCAGCCTACGATCAGCGGGGGGGATCTCCTACGAGCAGTACTTC CASSLRSAGGISYEQYF TRBJ2-7 17 . TRBV5-1 TRBD2
TGTGCCAGCAGCCAAGAACCTAGCGGGGGGTTGAATGAGCAGTTCTTC CASSQEPSGGLNEQFF TRBJ2-1 16 . TRBV4-2 TRBD2
TGTGCCAGCAGCCCCGACAGGGGAACGGGGGATACGCAGTATTTT CASSPDRGTGDTQYF TRBJ2-3 15 . TRBV5-4 TRBD1
TGTGCCAGCAGCTTCCCAATACCCCAGAGGTATGGCTACACCTTC CASSFPIPQRYGYTF TRBJ1-2 15 . TRBV7-9 .
TGTGCCAGCAGCTTAGATCAAGGGGGCTCAACCTCCTACAATGAGCAGTTCTTC CASSLDQGGSTSYNEQFF TRBJ2-1 18 many TRBV11-3 TRBD1
TGTGCCAGCAGCCCTTACAGGAGCTCTGGAAACACCATATATTTT CASSPYRSSGNTIYF TRBJ1-3 15 once TRBV5-5 .